This TCR beta chain was identified in a study of T-cell memory formation after mild COVID-19. MiXCR, run by TCRdb on the 5' RACE reads, gives a single entry per CDR3 protein. In the table there are about 350,000 distinct CDR3 sequences, 20% to 25% of which are singletons. This clonotype was picked up a small number of times. Trimming pared 8 bases from V and 8 bases from J, leaving 13 bases between. This CDR3 is built from 12 residues. Germline V gene data show CDR1 as MDHEN and CDR2 as SYDVKM. What was sequenced was PBMCs or a T cell subset sorted from them (not recorded which). The rearrangement joins TRBV28 to TRBJ2-4; tentative D call: TRBD2 (6 bases). The origin of this receptor is a man younger than 35 who had mild COVID-19 (a few samples of this study predate the infection). Cell type and time point are not known. CDR3 sequence (DNA): TGTGCCAGCGGGGGGAGGATTCACATTCAGTACTTC. This codes for CASGGRIHIQYF.